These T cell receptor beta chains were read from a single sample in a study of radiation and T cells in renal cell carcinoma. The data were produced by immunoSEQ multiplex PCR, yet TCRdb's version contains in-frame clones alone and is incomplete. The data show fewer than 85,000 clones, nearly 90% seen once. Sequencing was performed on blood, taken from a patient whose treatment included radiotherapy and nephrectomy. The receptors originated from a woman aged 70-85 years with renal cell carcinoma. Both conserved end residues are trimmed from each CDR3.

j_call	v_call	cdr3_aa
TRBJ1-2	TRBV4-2	ASSQPLRGRSYGYT
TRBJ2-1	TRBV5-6	ASTRWASGVNEQF
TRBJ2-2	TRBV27	ASSLRGPPGELF
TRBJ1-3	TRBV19	ASSIGHLSGNTIY
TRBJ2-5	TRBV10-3	AISRQIQETQY
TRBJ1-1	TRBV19	ASSTRTANTEAF
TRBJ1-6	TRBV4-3	ASSQNPGQQHSPLH
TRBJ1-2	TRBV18	ASSPSAGARGGYT
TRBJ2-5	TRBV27	ASSLLGQSETQY
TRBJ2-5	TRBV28	ASSKDSSWEETQY
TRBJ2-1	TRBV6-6	ASTREVGNNEQF
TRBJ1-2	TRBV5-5	ASSFSAGNYGYT
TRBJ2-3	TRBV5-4	ASSSPRGGTSTDTQY
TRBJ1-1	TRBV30	AWSVRRASSNTEAF
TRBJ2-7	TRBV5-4	ASSLSRQRGPGEQY
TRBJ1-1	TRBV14	ASARLGGNTEAF
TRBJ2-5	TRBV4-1	ASSHTASGGRQETQY
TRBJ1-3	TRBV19	ASSSRLTGTSGNTIY
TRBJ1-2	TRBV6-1	ASSDGGATYT
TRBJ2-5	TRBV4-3	ASSQESAGTETQY
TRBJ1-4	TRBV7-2	ASSLSGATNEKLF
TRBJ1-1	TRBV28	ASIPWANTEAF
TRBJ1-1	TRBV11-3	ASSLGGNTEAF
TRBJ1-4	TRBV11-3	ASSLARLGGGEKLF
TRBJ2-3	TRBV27	ASSLADTQY
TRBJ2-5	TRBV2	ASGRLQETQY
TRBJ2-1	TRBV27	ASSQSGWRHEQF
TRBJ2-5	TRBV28	ASRTERGARETQY
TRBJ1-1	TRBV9	ASSVVGTGGPVAEAF
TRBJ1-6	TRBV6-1	ASSPQPGQNSPLH
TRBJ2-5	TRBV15	ATSREVGGGLEETQY
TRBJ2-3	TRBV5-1	ASSNRPGTSGADTQY
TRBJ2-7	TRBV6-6	ASSYGAGADEQY
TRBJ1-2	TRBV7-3	ASSQGQGQGYT